This TCR beta chain was retrieved from a study of T cells in Graves' hyperthyroidism and ophthalmopathy. Study as a whole: Blood from the periphery was taken at initial diagnosis, before any treatment.

The source material, RNA transcripts, was used to amplify TCR beta CDR3 regions. A first-round RT-PCR of the TCR CDR3 used the HTBI primer set. TCRdb reanalysed the multiplex PCR reads using MiXCR and keeps one entry per CDR3 protein. The repertoire consists of around 400,000 distinct CDR3 sequences, with under 15% occurring once and the leading ten covering roughly 9.2%. The CDR3 contains 14 residues. From germline, CDR1 is SEHNR and CDR2 FQNEAQ (reference sequence). V lost 3 bases and J lost 2, with 8 bases in between. The sample taken for sequencing was blood. The clonotype was recovered from a woman between 18 and 30 years old with Graves' hyperthyroidism. The chain joins TRBV7-9 to TRBJ1-3; D possibly corresponds to TRBD1 (5 bases). The CDR3 DNA reads as TGTGCCAGCAGCTTGACAGAAACTGGAAACACCATATATTTT. It is translated as CASSLTETGNTIYF.